The rows below give T cell receptor beta chains drawn from one sample of a study of OX40 agonist ivuxolimab in advanced cancers. Sequenced by immunoSEQ multiplex PCR; TCRdb stores in-frame clones only, minus some. The sample shows about 110,000 clones, approximately 90% of them seen only once. Here the sequenced sample was CD4+ or CD8+ T cells sorted from blood, taken in a trial of the OX40 agonist ivuxolimab. All receptors come from an adult with an advanced solid tumor such as melanoma, head and neck, liver or kidney cancer. The CDR3 runs from the conserved cysteine through the conserved F or W. Each record gives: J gene, V gene, clone size, D gene, CDR3 DNA, CDR3 protein. The D gene is left open where the match is weak. Some rows mark clone size as missing; the rest say once, few, many or name a class of expanded clone.

>TRBJ1-2|TRBV2|NA|NA
TGTGCCAGCAGTGATATAGGGGGGAATGGCTACACCTTC
CASSDIGGNGYTF
>TRBJ1-5|TRBV15|NA|NA
TGTGCCACCAGCAGAGATGTCGGGAACCAGCCCCAGCATTTT
CATSRDVGNQPQHF
>TRBJ2-3|TRBV18|NA|TRBD2
TGTGCCAGCTCACCCGGACTAGCTTCAGATACGCAGTATTTT
CASSPGLASDTQYF
>TRBJ2-7|TRBV5-1|NA|NA
TGCGCCAGCAGCTTTAGGTACCCTTCCTACGAGCAGTACTTC
CASSFRYPSYEQYF
>TRBJ2-3|TRBV10-1|NA|NA
TGCGCCAGCAGTGAGTCTCCAGATACGCAGTATTTT
CASSESPDTQYF
>TRBJ2-4|TRBV11-2|NA|NA
TGTGCCAGCAGCGGAAAGACAGCCTTAGCCAAAAACATTCAGTACTTC
CASSGKTALAKNIQYF
>TRBJ2-7|TRBV5-1|once|NA
TGCGCCAGCAGCTTGAGTAGGCTAGCCGGCTACGAGCAGTACTTC
CASSLSRLAGYEQYF
>TRBJ1-5|TRBV7-2|NA|NA
TGTGCCAGCAGCTTAGTGGGTCAGCCCCAGCATTTT
CASSLVGQPQHF
>TRBJ1-6|TRBV2|NA|TRBD1
TGTGCCGCGGACACAGGGGACCTGAGGCTCAATTCACCCCTCCACTTT
CAADTGDLRLNSPLHF
>TRBJ2-1|TRBV2|NA|TRBD2
TGTGCCAGCGGTAGCGGGAGGACTACCTACAATGAGCAGTTCTTC
CASGSGRTTYNEQFF
>TRBJ2-7|TRBV4-2|NA|TRBD2
TGTGCCAGCAGCCCCTCCGGGTCGGGGGGGTACGAGCAGTACTTC
CASSPSGSGGYEQYF
>TRBJ1-2|TRBV6-1|NA|NA
TGTGCCAGCAGTGAAGACATGAGGGGGTCCGTCCTACGCCTACTCTATGGCTACACCTTC
CASSEDMRGSVLRLLYGYTF
>TRBJ2-1|TRBV18|NA|NA
TGTGCCAGCTCACCCCTAGTGGCGGGGTCCGGATACAATGAGCAGTTCTTC
CASSPLVAGSGYNEQFF
>TRBJ2-7|TRBV11-2|NA|NA
TGTGCCAGCAGCTTAGAGACACTAAGCTACGAGCAGTACTTC
CASSLETLSYEQYF
>TRBJ2-7|TRBV5-1|once|TRBD2
TGCGCCAGCAGCCTCTCTCCGGGGGGGAGCTCCTACGAGCAGTACTTC
CASSLSPGGSSYEQYF
>TRBJ1-5|TRBV2|few|TRBD1
TGTGCCAGCAGGGAGGGGGCAGGGGGCAATCAGCCCCAGCATTTT
CASREGAGGNQPQHF
>TRBJ1-2|TRBV19|NA|NA
TGTGCCAGTAGGTCAGGGTTTTCTGATGGCTACACCTTC
CASRSGFSDGYTF
>TRBJ2-5|TRBV5-1|NA|NA
TGCGCCAGCAGCTACAATCAAGAGACCCAGTACTTC
CASSYNQETQYF
>TRBJ1-1|TRBV7-9|NA|TRBD1
TGTGCCAGCAGCATCGCAGGGGGAGTTGAAGCTTTCTTT
CASSIAGGVEAFF
>TRBJ2-7|TRBV11-3|once|NA
TGTGCCAGCAGCTTAGCGGGGACCTACGAGCAGTACTTC
CASSLAGTYEQYF
>TRBJ1-1|TRBV19|NA|NA
TGTGCCAGTAGTATGATGGGTGTAGGAGGGGAAGCTTTCTTT
CASSMMGVGGEAFF
>TRBJ2-7|TRBV6-5|NA|NA
TGTGCCAGCAGTTACTTTGGGACACCCCTCGAGCAGTACTTC
CASSYFGTPLEQYF
>TRBJ1-2|TRBV27|NA|NA
TGTGCCAGCAGTTTGGCAGGGCGGGGATCTGGCTACACCTTC
CASSLAGRGSGYTF
>TRBJ2-3|TRBV11-3|NA|NA
TGTGCCAGCAGCTTGCAGGGCTTAACAGATACGCAGTATTTT
CASSLQGLTDTQYF
>TRBJ1-4|TRBV2|NA|NA
TGTGCCAGCAGTGCCACAGGGTTAACTAATGAAAAACTGTTTTTT
CASSATGLTNEKLFF
>TRBJ2-4|TRBV19|NA|TRBD1
TGTGCCAGCGCGATAGCCCGGGACAGGGTAGCCAAAAACATTCAGTACTTC
CASAIARDRVAKNIQYF
>TRBJ2-7|TRBV2|NA|TRBD1
TGTGCCAGCAGGGGACAGGGCGCTTCCTACGAGCAGTACTTC
CASRGQGASYEQYF
>TRBJ1-3|TRBV6-6|NA|TRBD1
TGTGCCAGCAGTCCGCGGACAGGGTTCGGAAACACCATATATTTT
CASSPRTGFGNTIYF
>TRBJ2-2|TRBV7-6|NA|TRBD2
TGTGCCAGCAGCCTCGGACTAGCGGGAGGGTGGACCGGGGAGCTGTTTTTT
CASSLGLAGGWTGELFF
>TRBJ1-3|TRBV30|NA|NA
TGTGCCTGGATCAGTGTCTCTGGAAACACCATATATTTT
CAWISVSGNTIYF
>TRBJ1-1|TRBV6-4|once|NA
TGTGCCAGCAGACCAGGGGCCGTGAACACTGAAGCTTTCTTT
CASRPGAVNTEAFF
>TRBJ1-1|TRBV13|NA|TRBD1
TGTGCCAGCAGCCCCTGGGACAGGGGAATCGGGAACACTGAAGCTTTCTTT
CASSPWDRGIGNTEAFF
>TRBJ2-7|TRBV11-2|NA|TRBD1
TGTGCCAGCAGGTTAACAGGGGAAGACGAGCAGTACTTC
CASRLTGEDEQYF
>TRBJ1-5|TRBV2|NA|NA
TGTGCCAGCAGTGAAATGCAGGCCGGACAGCCCCAGCATTTT
CASSEMQAGQPQHF
>TRBJ1-1|TRBV4-1|NA|NA
TGCGCCAGCAGCCAAGACCCAGGGGTGAACACTGAAGCTTTCTTT
CASSQDPGVNTEAFF
>TRBJ2-7|TRBV7-8|NA|NA
TGTGCCAGCAGCCCGTCCCTGGGATCCCACGAGCAGTACTTC
CASSPSLGSHEQYF
>TRBJ2-5|TRBV7-3|NA|NA
TGTGCCAGCATCCGGGGAGAGACCCAGTACTTC
CASIRGETQYF
>TRBJ1-2|TRBV5-1|NA|NA
TGCGCCAGCAGCTTGGACCCTCACAGCTATGGCTACACCTTC
CASSLDPHSYGYTF
>TRBJ2-6|TRBV5-1|once|NA
TGCGCCAGCAGTGAAGGGCCTAGCTCTGGGGCCAACGTCCTGACTTTC
CASSEGPSSGANVLTF
>TRBJ2-7|TRBV11-3|NA|NA
TGTGCCAGCAGCTTAAATGGTCAGTCCTACGAGCAGTACTTC
CASSLNGQSYEQYF
>TRBJ2-1|TRBV19|once|TRBD1
TGTGCCACCCGGGGACAGGGGGCATATGAGCAGTTCTTC
CATRGQGAYEQFF
>TRBJ2-5|TRBV29-1|NA|TRBD1
TGCAGCGTTGACGGGGGACAGGGGAAGACCCAGTACTTC
CSVDGGQGKTQYF
>TRBJ1-2|TRBV11-3|NA|NA
TGTGCCAGCAGCTCTGATACAGAATATGGCTACACCTTC
CASSSDTEYGYTF
>TRBJ2-6|TRBV5-6|NA|NA
TGTGCCAGCAGCTTGCCCGGTTTCTCTGGGGCCAACGTCCTGACTTTC
CASSLPGFSGANVLTF
>TRBJ2-1|TRBV2|NA|TRBD1
TGTGCCAGCGCCGGGACAGGGGCTAATGAGCAGTTCTTC
CASAGTGANEQFF
>TRBJ2-7|TRBV6-1|NA|TRBD1
TGTGCCAGCGCCCTCACCGACAGGGGCGGATACGAGCAGTACTTC
CASALTDRGGYEQYF
>TRBJ2-7|TRBV5-4|NA|TRBD2
TGTGCCAGCAGCCGGCCTTCCAACCTAGCGGGTGAGCAGTACTTC
CASSRPSNLAGEQYF